This TCR beta chain stems from a study of cytomegalovirus exposure and HLA in healthy donors. Study observations and caveats: An analysis done earlier found most TCR beta V segments productive about 87% or about 30% of the time. A classifier reportedly called cytomegalovirus status with high sensitivity and specificity. CMV serostatus was the sole immune exposure information available.

The PCR contained 60 Vbeta and 13 Jbeta primers. Sequenced by immunoSEQ multiplex PCR; TCRdb stores in-frame clones only, minus some. The table has roughly 190,000 clones, around 83% seen once. Regarding donors, all were healthy bone marrow donors. This clone came up once. The antigen remains unidentified. The sequenced sample was PBMCs. The clonotype originates from a woman under 30 in good health and CMV-seronegative.

The CDR3 bases are TGTGCCAGTAGTACCCCGGGAGGTGGAAACACCATATATTTT. It yields the protein CASSTPGGGNTIYF. V is TRBV19 and J is TRBJ1-3; no reliable D call. From germline, CDR1 is LNHDA and CDR2 SQIVND (reference sequence). V lost 4 bases and J lost 3, with 10 bases in between. The length of the CDR3 is 14 residues.